This T cell receptor (beta chain) emerged from a study of blood T cell repertoires in COVID-19. Grouping used clinical history reported by participants in a survey and questionnaire. Original analysis: The authors estimated nucleated cell counts from reference gene primer amplification. Sequencing was performed with immunoSEQ multiplex PCR; in TCRdb, only in-frame clones are kept and a portion is missing. V and J calls and clone size come straight from that table; D and trimming were deduced from the DNA. The sample carries 300,000 to 400,000 clones, 86% recorded once. CDR3 size: 13 residues. Germline loops: CDR1 SEHNR, CDR2 FQNEAQ (reference sequence).

The sample was PBMCs or T cells enriched from blood (not recorded which). This receptor was taken from a woman aged 40 to 50 with acute COVID-19. The rearrangement uses TRBV7-9 and TRBJ2-7, with D unclear. CDR3 loop: CPPPRFEGYEQYF. The CDR3 DNA follows: TGTCCACCCCCGAGGTTCGAAGGCTACGAGCAGTACTTC.